This note documents a single TCR beta chain sequence. V shed 0 bases and J 3 bases; nucleotides not matched to a gene: 0. The germline V gene encodes CDR1 LGHNA and CDR2 YSLEER. The length of the CDR3 is 14 residues. This entry is derived from a study of T cells of healthy individuals. TCRdb fed the 5' RACE reads into MiXCR, producing one record per CDR3 protein. The sample holds about 100,000 distinct CDR3 sequences, around 17% seen once. The chain carries TRBV4-3 and TRBJ1-1, with 8 bases aligning to TRBD1. This clonotype was sampled from a human donor in good health. The CDR3 nucleotides read TGCGCCAGCAGCCAAGAGACAGGGGACACTGAAGCTTTCTTT. Translated: CASSQETGDTEAFF.